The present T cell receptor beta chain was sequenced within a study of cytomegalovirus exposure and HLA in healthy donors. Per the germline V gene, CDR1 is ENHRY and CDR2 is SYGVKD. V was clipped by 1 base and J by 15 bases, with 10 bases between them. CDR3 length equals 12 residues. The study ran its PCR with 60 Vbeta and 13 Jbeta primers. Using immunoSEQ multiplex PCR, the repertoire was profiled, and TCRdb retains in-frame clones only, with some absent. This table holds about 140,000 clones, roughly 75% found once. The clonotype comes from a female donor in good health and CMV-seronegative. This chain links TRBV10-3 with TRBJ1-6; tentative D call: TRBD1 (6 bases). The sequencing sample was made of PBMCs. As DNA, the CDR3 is TGTGCCATCAGTGAGTACAGACAGGACCTCCACTTT. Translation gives CAISEYRQDLHF.